The T cell receptor (beta chain) described here comes from a study of blood T cell repertoires in COVID-19. Per the study methods: Reference gene primer amplification in the assay estimated nucleated cell counts. Clones were sequenced by immunoSEQ multiplex PCR, and TCRdb holds only the in-frame ones, with some missing. V, J and clone size were drawn from that table, and D and trimming were deduced from the DNA. The sample records 250,000 to 350,000 clones, around 87% being singletons. CDR3 size: 14 residues. Trimming removed 3 bases from V and 2 bases from J, with 11 bases in between. In germline, CDR1 is LNHDA, CDR2 SQIVND (reference sequence).

Sequenced sample: peripheral blood. The TCR sequence derives from a woman aged 45-65 years who had recovered from COVID-19. The chain uses TRBV19 and TRBJ2-7; D may be TRBD1 (5 bases). CDR3 nucleotide sequence: TGTGCCAGTAGTATCACAGGCGCTACCTACGAGCAGTACTTC. It translates to CASSITGATYEQYF.